The rows below give T cell receptor beta chains drawn from one sample of a study of cytomegalovirus exposure and HLA in healthy donors. Here immunoSEQ multiplex PCR was the method, and the copy in TCRdb shows in-frame clones only, minus some. The sample has 100,000 to 150,000 clones; 60% to 85% are singletons. Sample: PBMCs. The receptor source for this set is a woman between 35 and 50 years old in good health and CMV-seronegative. The CDR3 runs from the conserved cysteine through the conserved F or W. Fields, in order: J gene, clone size, D gene, V gene, CDR3 DNA, CDR3 protein. A D gene is named only where the DNA matches it firmly. The size of a clone is reported for some rows only, either as once, few or many, or as a class for expanded clones.

J: TRBJ2-2; size: -; D: TRBD1; V: TRBV19; DNA: TGTGCCACTATTCGGGGACAGAGGAACGCCGGGGAGCTGTTTTTT; CDR3: CATIRGQRNAGELFF
J: TRBJ2-7; size: -; D: -; V: TRBV5-1; DNA: TGCGCCAGCAGCGCGCAGGGGCCCTGGGAGCAGTACTTC; CDR3: CASSAQGPWEQYF
J: TRBJ2-6; size: -; D: -; V: TRBV5-1; DNA: TGCGCCAGCAGCTCCGGGGATGCTGGGGCCAACGTCCTGACTTTC; CDR3: CASSSGDAGANVLTF
J: TRBJ1-2; size: -; D: TRBD1; V: TRBV5-1; DNA: TGCGCCAGCAGCTTCACAGGGGGCGGGGGCTACACCTTC; CDR3: CASSFTGGGGYTF
J: TRBJ1-2; size: once; D: TRBD1; V: TRBV6-5; DNA: TGTGCCAGCAGGCGGGACAGCTATGGCTACACCTTC; CDR3: CASRRDSYGYTF
J: TRBJ2-5; size: -; D: TRBD1; V: TRBV5-1; DNA: TGCGCCAGCAGCACCGCAGGGGGCTGGGAGACCCAGTACTTC; CDR3: CASSTAGGWETQYF
J: TRBJ1-6; size: few; D: -; V: TRBV7-9; DNA: TGTGCCAGCAGCCCGCATTCCGTAGGACACCTCAATAATTCACCCCTCCACTTT; CDR3: CASSPHSVGHLNNSPLHF
J: TRBJ2-2; size: -; D: TRBD1; V: TRBV5-6; DNA: TGTGCCAGCAGCGAGCCCCGGACAGGACGGTTAGTCGGGGAGCTGTTTTTT; CDR3: CASSEPRTGRLVGELFF
J: TRBJ2-5; size: once; D: TRBD2; V: TRBV7-7; DNA: TGTGCTAGCAGCTTAGTGCGGGGGGGACTAGAGACCCAGTACTTC; CDR3: CASSLVRGGLETQYF
J: TRBJ2-1; size: -; D: TRBD1; V: TRBV27; DNA: TGTGCCAGCAGTTTCAGGGGGTACAATGAGCAGTTCTTC; CDR3: CASSFRGYNEQFF
J: TRBJ1-4; size: -; D: -; V: TRBV5-5; DNA: TGTGCCAGCAGAAGGACTGGGGGGGCTGGTGATGAAAAACTGTTTTTT; CDR3: CASRRTGGAGDEKLFF
J: TRBJ2-7; size: -; D: -; V: TRBV10-3; DNA: TGTGCCATCAGAGTCTCGGGGACCTACGAGCAGTACTTC; CDR3: CAIRVSGTYEQYF
J: TRBJ2-2; size: -; D: -; V: TRBV7-9; DNA: TGTGCCAGCAGCCCAGTCCACGGGGGTACCGGGGAGCTGTTTTTT; CDR3: CASSPVHGGTGELFF
J: TRBJ2-1; size: -; D: -; V: TRBV6-5; DNA: TGTGCCAGCAGGGGGGACATCTACAATGAGCAGTTCTTC; CDR3: CASRGDIYNEQFF
J: TRBJ1-2; size: -; D: -; V: TRBV6-1; DNA: TGTGCCAGCAGCCCCGGACAGAACTATGGCTACACCTTC; CDR3: CASSPGQNYGYTF
J: TRBJ2-7; size: few; D: -; V: TRBV7-8; DNA: TGTGCCAGCAGCTTCGACAGGTTTTCTACCTACGAGCAGTACTTC; CDR3: CASSFDRFSTYEQYF
J: TRBJ2-7; size: -; D: -; V: TRBV6-5; DNA: TGTGCCAGCAGCCCCCCAGGGCGGGGCCTCCATAGGCAGTACTTC; CDR3: CASSPPGRGLHRQYF
J: TRBJ2-2; size: few; D: -; V: TRBV5-6; DNA: TGTGCCAGCAGCCGGTACACCGGGGAGCTGTTTTTT; CDR3: CASSRYTGELFF
J: TRBJ1-4; size: -; D: -; V: TRBV7-9; DNA: TGTGCCAGCAGTCAGGAGGGAGGAACGTCGAAAAAACTGTTTTTT; CDR3: CASSQEGGTSKKLFF
J: TRBJ2-7; size: -; D: TRBD1; V: TRBV7-9; DNA: TGTGCCAGCAGCTTATCCGAGACAGGGAGCTTCTACGAGCAGTACTTC; CDR3: CASSLSETGSFYEQYF
J: TRBJ2-1; size: -; D: -; V: TRBV18; DNA: TGTGCCAGCTCACCCCCGCGGACTCCCTCCTACAATGAGCAGTTCTTC; CDR3: CASSPPRTPSYNEQFF
J: TRBJ1-1; size: once; D: -; V: TRBV7-2; DNA: TGTGCCAGCAGCCCACCTAGGGGTAGTACTGAAGCTTTCTTT; CDR3: CASSPPRGSTEAFF
J: TRBJ1-4; size: -; D: -; V: TRBV19; DNA: TGTGCCAGTAGTATAGGCGGAGCAACTAATGAAAAACTGTTTTTT; CDR3: CASSIGGATNEKLFF
J: TRBJ2-3; size: -; D: -; V: TRBV13; DNA: TGTGCCAGCAGCTTATCAGGGGATACGCAGTATTTT; CDR3: CASSLSGDTQYF
J: TRBJ1-1; size: -; D: -; V: TRBV7-9; DNA: TGTGCCAGCAGCTTCTACGGGGTTACTGAAGCTTTCTTT; CDR3: CASSFYGVTEAFF
J: TRBJ1-2; size: few; D: TRBD1; V: TRBV4-3; DNA: TGCGCCAGCAGCCAAGGACGGGGACAGGGGGCCTATGGCTACACCTTC; CDR3: CASSQGRGQGAYGYTF
J: TRBJ2-5; size: -; D: -; V: TRBV7-2; DNA: TGTGCCAGCAGCGTAAACCCACCAGGCGAGACCCAGTACTTC; CDR3: CASSVNPPGETQYF
J: TRBJ1-1; size: once; D: -; V: TRBV20-1; DNA: TGCAGTGCTAGAGTGGGGGCACAAGCTTTCTTT; CDR3: CSARVGAQAFF
J: TRBJ2-7; size: -; D: TRBD1; V: TRBV4-1; DNA: TGCGCCAGCAGCCACCCGGGACAGGGATTTTACGAGCAGTACTTC; CDR3: CASSHPGQGFYEQYF
J: TRBJ2-1; size: -; D: -; V: TRBV2; DNA: TGTGCCAGCACCGGGACGGGGGCCTACAATGAGCAGTTCTTC; CDR3: CASTGTGAYNEQFF
J: TRBJ2-7; size: -; D: TRBD1; V: TRBV25-1; DNA: TGTGCCAGCAGTAACCGGGACAGGTGGTCCGAGCAGTACTTC; CDR3: CASSNRDRWSEQYF
J: TRBJ2-5; size: few; D: TRBD2; V: TRBV6-6; DNA: TGTGCCAGCAGTTCGCTAGCGGGGGAAGAGACCCAGTACTTC; CDR3: CASSSLAGEETQYF
J: TRBJ1-5; size: -; D: -; V: TRBV6-4; DNA: TGTGCCAGCAGTGAAAACGGGTTCAATCAGCCCCAGCATTTT; CDR3: CASSENGFNQPQHF
J: TRBJ2-5; size: few; D: -; V: TRBV7-9; DNA: TGTGCCAGCAGCTTAGTACTAGGGTTGGAGACCCAGTACTTC; CDR3: CASSLVLGLETQYF
J: TRBJ2-3; size: -; D: -; V: TRBV5-6; DNA: TGTGCCAGCAGCTTGGTGAGCAGCACAGATACGCAGTATTTT; CDR3: CASSLVSSTDTQYF
J: TRBJ1-2; size: -; D: -; V: TRBV10-2; DNA: TGCGCCAGCAGTGAGTTGGAGAAGAGCTATGGCTACACCTTC; CDR3: CASSELEKSYGYTF
J: TRBJ2-3; size: -; D: -; V: TRBV10-3; DNA: TGTGCCATCAGTTCCCTTACTAGCACAGATACGCAGTATTTT; CDR3: CAISSLTSTDTQYF
J: TRBJ1-1; size: -; D: TRBD1; V: TRBV18; DNA: TGTGCCAGCTCACCCGGACAGGGGCAGACTGAAGCTTTCTTT; CDR3: CASSPGQGQTEAFF
J: TRBJ2-5; size: once; D: TRBD1; V: TRBV4-1; DNA: TGCGCCAGCAGCCCTAGGGGGCCGGGACAGGGAGAAGAGACCCAGTACTTC; CDR3: CASSPRGPGQGEETQYF
J: TRBJ1-4; size: few; D: -; V: TRBV13; DNA: TGTGCCAGCGGTAGGGGGAAAGAAAAACTGTTTTTT; CDR3: CASGRGKEKLFF
J: TRBJ2-1; size: -; D: TRBD1; V: TRBV7-3; DNA: TGTGCCAGCAGCGAAAGGGGACAGGGCTACAATGAGCAGTTCTTC; CDR3: CASSERGQGYNEQFF
J: TRBJ1-2; size: few; D: -; V: TRBV11-2; DNA: TGTGCCAGCAGCGACCCGGGAGGGGCAGATACTAGTTATGGCTACACCTTC; CDR3: CASSDPGGADTSYGYTF
J: TRBJ2-2; size: -; D: TRBD2; V: TRBV7-7; DNA: TGTGCTAGCAGCCCAGCGGGGGCGAACACCGGGGAGCTGTTTTTT; CDR3: CASSPAGANTGELFF
J: TRBJ2-3; size: -; D: TRBD1; V: TRBV7-3; DNA: TGTGCCAGCAGCTCCGACAGGGTGCAGGCAGATACGCAGTATTTT; CDR3: CASSSDRVQADTQYF
J: TRBJ2-3; size: -; D: TRBD1; V: TRBV4-3; DNA: TGCGCCAGCAGCCACGGGACAGGGTTCACAGATACGCAGTATTTT; CDR3: CASSHGTGFTDTQYF
J: TRBJ1-1; size: -; D: TRBD1; V: TRBV6-5; DNA: TGTGCCAGCAGTTATGGGACAGCAAAACCGGCTTTCTTT; CDR3: CASSYGTAKPAFF
J: TRBJ2-5; size: -; D: TRBD1; V: TRBV27; DNA: TGTGCCAGCAGTACTTTACGGCCAGGGGGACGAGAGCAGTACTTC; CDR3: CASSTLRPGGREQYF